This T cell receptor (beta chain) was sequenced in a study of blood T cell repertoires in COVID-19. For the study at large: Acute and convalescent COVID-19 samples came from the United States, Italy and Spain. In each case, the material was cDNA or gDNA derived from T cells, B-cell-depleted T cells, or PBMCs.

Authors' methods: Estimates of nucleated cell counts were drawn from the amplification of reference gene primers. Measured with immunoSEQ multiplex PCR; TCRdb has only the in-frame clones, and not every one. V and J calls plus clone size are reproduced from that table; the DNA served to infer D and trimming. The profile covers some 46,000 clones, with about four fifths appearing a single time and about 7.7% taken by the ten largest. This clone was found once. V lost 4 bases and J lost 0, with 7 bases in between. This CDR3 has 14 residues. Germline V gives CDR1 LNHNV, CDR2 YYDKDF (reference sequence). The chain couples TRBV15 to TRBJ2-1; D ambiguous. Sequenced material: peripheral blood. This receptor was identified in a man aged 55 to 70 with active COVID-19. CDR3 nucleotides: TGTGCCACCAGCAAGGAGAGCTCCTACAATGAGCAGTTCTTC. Protein: CATSKESSYNEQFF.